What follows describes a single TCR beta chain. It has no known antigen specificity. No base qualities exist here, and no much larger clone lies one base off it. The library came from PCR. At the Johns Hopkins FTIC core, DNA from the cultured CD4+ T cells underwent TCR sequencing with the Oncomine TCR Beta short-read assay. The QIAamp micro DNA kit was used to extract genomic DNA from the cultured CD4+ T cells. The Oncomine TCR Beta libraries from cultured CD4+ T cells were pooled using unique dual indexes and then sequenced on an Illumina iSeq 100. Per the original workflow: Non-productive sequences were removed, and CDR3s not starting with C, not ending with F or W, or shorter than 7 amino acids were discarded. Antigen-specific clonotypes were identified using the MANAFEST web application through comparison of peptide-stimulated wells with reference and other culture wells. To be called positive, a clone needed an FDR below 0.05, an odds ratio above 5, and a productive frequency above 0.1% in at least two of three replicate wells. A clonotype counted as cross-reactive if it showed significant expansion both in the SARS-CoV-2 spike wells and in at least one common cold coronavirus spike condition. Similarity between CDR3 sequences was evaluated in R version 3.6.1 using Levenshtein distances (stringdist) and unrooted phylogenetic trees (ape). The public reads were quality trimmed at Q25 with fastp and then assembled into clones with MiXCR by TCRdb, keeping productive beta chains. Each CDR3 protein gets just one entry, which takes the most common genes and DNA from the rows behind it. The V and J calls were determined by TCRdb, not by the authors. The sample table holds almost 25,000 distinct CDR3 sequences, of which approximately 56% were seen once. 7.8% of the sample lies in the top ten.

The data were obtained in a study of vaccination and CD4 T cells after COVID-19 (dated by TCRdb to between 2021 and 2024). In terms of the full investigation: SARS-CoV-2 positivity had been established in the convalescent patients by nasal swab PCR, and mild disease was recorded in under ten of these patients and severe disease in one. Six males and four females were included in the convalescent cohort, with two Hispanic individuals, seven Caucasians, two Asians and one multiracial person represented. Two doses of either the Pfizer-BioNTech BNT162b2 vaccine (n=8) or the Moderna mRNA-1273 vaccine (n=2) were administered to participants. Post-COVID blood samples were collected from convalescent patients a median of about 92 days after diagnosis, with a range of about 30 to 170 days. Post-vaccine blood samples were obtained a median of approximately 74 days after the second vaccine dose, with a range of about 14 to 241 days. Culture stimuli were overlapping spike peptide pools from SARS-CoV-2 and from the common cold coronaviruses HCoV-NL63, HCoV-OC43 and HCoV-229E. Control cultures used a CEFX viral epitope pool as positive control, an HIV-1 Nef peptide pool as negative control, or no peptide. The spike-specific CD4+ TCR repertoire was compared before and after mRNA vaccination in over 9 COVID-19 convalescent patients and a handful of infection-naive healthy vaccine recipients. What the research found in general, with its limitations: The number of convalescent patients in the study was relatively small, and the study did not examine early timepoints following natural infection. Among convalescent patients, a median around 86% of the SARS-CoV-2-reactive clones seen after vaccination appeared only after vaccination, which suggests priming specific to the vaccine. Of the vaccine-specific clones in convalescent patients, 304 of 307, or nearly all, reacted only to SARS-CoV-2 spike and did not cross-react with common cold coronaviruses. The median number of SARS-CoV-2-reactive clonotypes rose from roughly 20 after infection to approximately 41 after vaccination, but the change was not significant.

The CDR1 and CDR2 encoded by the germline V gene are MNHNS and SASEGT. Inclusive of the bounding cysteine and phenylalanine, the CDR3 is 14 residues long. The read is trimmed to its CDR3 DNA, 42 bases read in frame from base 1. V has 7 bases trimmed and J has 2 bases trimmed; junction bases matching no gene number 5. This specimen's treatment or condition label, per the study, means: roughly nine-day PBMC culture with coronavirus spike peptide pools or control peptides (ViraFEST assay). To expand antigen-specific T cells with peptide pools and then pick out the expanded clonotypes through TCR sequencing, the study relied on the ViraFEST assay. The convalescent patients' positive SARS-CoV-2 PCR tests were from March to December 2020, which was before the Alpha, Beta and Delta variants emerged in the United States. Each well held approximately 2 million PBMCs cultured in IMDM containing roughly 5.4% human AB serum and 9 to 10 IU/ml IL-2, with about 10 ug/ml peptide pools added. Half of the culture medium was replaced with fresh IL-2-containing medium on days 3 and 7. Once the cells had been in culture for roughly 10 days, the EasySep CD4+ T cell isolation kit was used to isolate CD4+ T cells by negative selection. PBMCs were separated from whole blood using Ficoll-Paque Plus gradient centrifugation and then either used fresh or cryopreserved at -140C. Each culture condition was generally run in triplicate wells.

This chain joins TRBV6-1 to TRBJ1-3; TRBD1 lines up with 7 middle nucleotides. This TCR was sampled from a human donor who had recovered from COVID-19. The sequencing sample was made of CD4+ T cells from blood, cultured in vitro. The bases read TGTGCCAGCAATCCACAGGGGACTGGAAACACCATATATTTT. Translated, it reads CASNPQGTGNTIYF.